This T cell receptor beta chain is drawn from a study of T-cell reconstitution after alpha-beta-depleted transplantation in children. The CDR3 covers 14 residues. Trimming left V 0 bases short and J 7 bases short, with 10 bases between. Germline V gives CDR1 SGHVS, CDR2 FQNEAQ. This clonotype was observed many times. As it was prepared, the TCRbeta library received unique molecular identifiers. TCRdb used MiXCR to reprocess the PCR reads, holding one entry per CDR3 protein. The sample gives some 240,000 distinct CDR3 sequences, around 11% of which show up once; about 2.6% is in the top ten. The rearrangement uses TRBV7-8 and TRBJ2-1; D is possibly TRBD2 (5 bases). The specimen was PBMCs from the stem cell graft donor, collected from the stem cell graft. This TCR was recovered from a human donor who donated a stem cell graft to a child with acute lymphoblastic leukemia. This CDR3 is CASSLARGVNEQFF. CDR3 nucleotides: TGTGCCAGCAGCTTAGCTCGGGGAGTGAATGAGCAGTTCTTC.